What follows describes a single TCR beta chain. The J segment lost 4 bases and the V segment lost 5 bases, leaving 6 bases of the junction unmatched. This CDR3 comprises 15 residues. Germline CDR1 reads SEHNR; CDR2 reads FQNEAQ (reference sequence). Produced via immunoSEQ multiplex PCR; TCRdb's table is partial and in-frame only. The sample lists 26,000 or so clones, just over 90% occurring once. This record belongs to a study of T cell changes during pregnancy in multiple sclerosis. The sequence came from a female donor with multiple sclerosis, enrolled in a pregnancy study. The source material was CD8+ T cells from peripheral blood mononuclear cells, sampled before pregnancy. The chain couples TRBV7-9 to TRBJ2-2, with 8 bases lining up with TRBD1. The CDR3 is CASSRTGSPTGELFF. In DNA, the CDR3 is TGTGCCAGCAGCCGGACAGGGTCGCCCACCGGGGAGCTGTTTTTT.